This T cell receptor beta chain was identified in a study of T cell responses to AZD1222 COVID-19 vaccine. Study background: Second-dose intervals near 4 or 12 weeks were combined.

The table came from immunoSEQ multiplex PCR; TCRdb's copy has only in-frame clones and leaves some out. In the table there are about 150,000 clones, around nine tenths of which are singletons. CDR3 size: 19 residues. CDR1 is LNHDA and CDR2 is SQIVND in the germline V gene (reference sequence). J lost 7 bases, V lost 4 bases, and 23 bases had no gene match. As regards this clone: The antigen remains unidentified.

Broader study findings: Repertoire sampling was restricted to post-peak T cell response timepoints. Spike as a whole was targeted by vaccine-associated CD4 TCRs, dominant at 160-218 and 743-854. Clonal diversity was possibly underestimated; the donors were predominantly white British and more often female.

The rearrangement uses TRBV19 and TRBJ1-2; 8 nucleotides match TRBD1. The receptor's source is an adult in good health. The input for sequencing was peripheral blood, taken on day 0 of AZD1222 vaccination. CDR3 residues: CASSNSGEFTQGAGFGYTF. The CDR3 nucleotides read TGTGCCAGTAGTAACTCGGGGGAATTCACCCAGGGGGCTGGGTTTGGCTACACCTTC.